Shown below are 2 T cell receptor beta chains from a single sample sequenced in a study of blood T cell repertoires in COVID-19. Produced via immunoSEQ multiplex PCR; TCRdb's table is partial and in-frame only. The data show approximately 200,000 clones, 80% to 90% seen once. Sequencing used peripheral blood. The receptors shown here come from a man between 18 and 29 years old with active or convalescent COVID-19.

In its sample, this clone was seen once. V is TRBV29-1 and J is TRBJ2-5, with D possibly matching TRBD2 (5 bases). CDR3 length: 12 residues. The V gene lost 4 bases and the J gene lost 4 bases, with 10 bases spanning the gap. Germline V lookup: CDR1 SQVTM, CDR2 ANQGSEA. CDR3 sequence: CSVVRGRETQYF. CDR3 bases: TGCAGCGTTGTTAGAGGGAGAGAGACCCAGTACTTC.

The count of this clone is one. The rearrangement links TRBV9 to TRBJ2-7, with 10 bases fitting TRBD1. This CDR3 is 14 amino acids long. The germline gives CDR1 SGDLS, CDR2 YYNGEE. The junction had 9 bases not matched to a gene; V was cut back by 3 bases and J by 9 bases. For the CDR3, the DNA is TGTGCCAGCAGCGAGGGACAGGGGTTTACGGTGCAGTACTTC. It yields the protein CASSEGQGFTVQYF.